These 5 T cell receptor beta chains were sequenced from one sample in a study of blood T cell repertoires in COVID-19. The data were produced by immunoSEQ multiplex PCR, yet TCRdb's version contains in-frame clones alone and is incomplete. Counted here are over 130,000 clones, 84% occurring once; the ten biggest clones make up approximately 8.9%. What was sequenced was peripheral blood. These TCRs come from a man aged 25-45 years with COVID-19, enrolled during active disease.

In its sample, this clone was seen a few times. The rearrangement joins TRBV2 to TRBJ1-5; D may be TRBD1 (6 bases). V lost 10 bases, J lost 4 bases, and 11 bases lay in between. The CDR3 spans 12 residues. Germline loops: CDR1 SNHLY, CDR2 FYNNEI. The DNA of the CDR3 is TGTGCCACAACAGGGCCTAATCAGCCCCAGCATTTT. Protein sequence: CATTGPNQPQHF.

The gene calls are TRBV9 and TRBJ2-6; no firm D call. The CDR3 runs to 14 residues. Germline CDR1 is SGDLS and CDR2 is YYNGEE. Trimming shortened V by 3 bases and J by 4 bases, and 8 bases separated the two germline ends. CDR3 amino acids: CASSGGSGANVLTF. The CDR3 region has the DNA TGTGCCAGCAGCGGCGGATCAGGGGCCAACGTCCTGACTTTC.

The rearrangement joins TRBV7-2 to TRBJ2-3; D perhaps matches TRBD1 (6 bases). Germline values: CDR1 SGHTA, CDR2 FQGNSA. The CDR3 runs 13 residues. Trimming removed 6 bases at V and 4 bases at J, with 11 bases between. CDR3 in DNA: TGTGCCAGCAGTATACAGGGTTCAGATACGCAGTATTTT. As protein: CASSIQGSDTQYF.

V gene TRBV30 combines with J gene TRBJ2-5; 8 bases fit TRBD1. Germline CDR1 reads GTSNPN; CDR2 reads SVGIG (reference sequence). After removal of 2 bases from V and 5 bases from J, the junction contained 16 bases not matched to a gene. The CDR3 runs 17 residues. The DNA for the CDR3 is TGTGCCTGGAGTCCTGGACAGGGACGTACCTTCGGGGAGACCCAGTACTTC. Translating it yields CAWSPGQGRTFGETQYF.

The V gene is TRBV5-5, the J gene TRBJ1-5; 8 nucleotides align to TRBD1. The germline V gene encodes CDR1 SGHKS and CDR2 YYEKEE (reference sequence). J was trimmed by 3 bases and V by 0 bases; bases with no gene match: 2. This CDR3 comprises 15 residues. CDR3 coding DNA: TGTGCCAGCAGCTTGGACAGGGGGTTCAATCAGCCCCAGCATTTT. Protein sequence: CASSLDRGFNQPQHF.